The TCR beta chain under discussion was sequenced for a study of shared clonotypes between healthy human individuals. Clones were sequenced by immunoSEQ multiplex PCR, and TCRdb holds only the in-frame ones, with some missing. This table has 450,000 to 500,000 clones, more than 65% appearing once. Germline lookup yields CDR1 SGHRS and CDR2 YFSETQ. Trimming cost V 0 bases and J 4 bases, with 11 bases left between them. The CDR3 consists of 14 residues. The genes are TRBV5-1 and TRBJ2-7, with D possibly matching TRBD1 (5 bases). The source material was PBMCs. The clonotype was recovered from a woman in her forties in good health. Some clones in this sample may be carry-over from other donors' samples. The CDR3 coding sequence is TGCGCCAGCAGCTTGGGGGTGCAGGGTTACGAGCAGTACTTC. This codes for CASSLGVQGYEQYF.